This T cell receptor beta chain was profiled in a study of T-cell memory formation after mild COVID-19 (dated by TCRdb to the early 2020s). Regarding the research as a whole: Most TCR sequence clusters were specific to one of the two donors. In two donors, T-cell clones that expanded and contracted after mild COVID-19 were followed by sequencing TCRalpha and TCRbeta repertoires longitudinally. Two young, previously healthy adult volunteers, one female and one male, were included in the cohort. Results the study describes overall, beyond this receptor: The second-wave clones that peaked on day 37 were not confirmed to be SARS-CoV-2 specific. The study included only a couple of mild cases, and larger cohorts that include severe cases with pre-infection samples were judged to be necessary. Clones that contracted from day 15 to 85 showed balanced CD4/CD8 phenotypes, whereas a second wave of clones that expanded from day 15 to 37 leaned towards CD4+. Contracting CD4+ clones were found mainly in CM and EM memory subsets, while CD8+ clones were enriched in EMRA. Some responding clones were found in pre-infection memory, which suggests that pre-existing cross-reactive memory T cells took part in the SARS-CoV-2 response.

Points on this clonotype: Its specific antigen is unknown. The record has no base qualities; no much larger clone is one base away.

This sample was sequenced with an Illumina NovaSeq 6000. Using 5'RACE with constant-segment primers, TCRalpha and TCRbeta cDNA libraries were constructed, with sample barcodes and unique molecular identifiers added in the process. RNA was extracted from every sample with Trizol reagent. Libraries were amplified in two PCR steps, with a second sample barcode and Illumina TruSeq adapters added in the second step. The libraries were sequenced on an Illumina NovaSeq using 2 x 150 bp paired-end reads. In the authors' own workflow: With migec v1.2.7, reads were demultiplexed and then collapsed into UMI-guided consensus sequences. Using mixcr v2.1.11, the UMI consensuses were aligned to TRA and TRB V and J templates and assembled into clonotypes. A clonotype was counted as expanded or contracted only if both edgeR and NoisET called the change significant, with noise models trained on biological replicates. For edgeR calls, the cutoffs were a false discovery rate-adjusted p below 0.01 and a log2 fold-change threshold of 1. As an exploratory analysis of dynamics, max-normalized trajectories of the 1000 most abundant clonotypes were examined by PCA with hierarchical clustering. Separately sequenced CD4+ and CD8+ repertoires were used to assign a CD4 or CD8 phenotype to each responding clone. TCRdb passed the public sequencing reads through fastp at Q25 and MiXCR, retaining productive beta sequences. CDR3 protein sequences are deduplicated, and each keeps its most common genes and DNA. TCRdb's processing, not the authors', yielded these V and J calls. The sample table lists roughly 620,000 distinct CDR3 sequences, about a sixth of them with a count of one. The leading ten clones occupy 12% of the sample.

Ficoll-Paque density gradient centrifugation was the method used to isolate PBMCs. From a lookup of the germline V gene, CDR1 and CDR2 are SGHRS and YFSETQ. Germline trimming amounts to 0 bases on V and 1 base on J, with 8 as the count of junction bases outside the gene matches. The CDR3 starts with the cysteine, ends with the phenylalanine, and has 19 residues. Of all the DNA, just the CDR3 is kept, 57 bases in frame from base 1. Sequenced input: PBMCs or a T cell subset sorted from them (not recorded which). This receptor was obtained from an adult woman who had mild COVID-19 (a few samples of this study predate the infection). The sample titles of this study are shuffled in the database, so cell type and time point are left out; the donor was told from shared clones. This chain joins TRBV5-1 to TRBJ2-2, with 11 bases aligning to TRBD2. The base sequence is TGCGCCAGCAGCTTGGGGCCTAGCGGGAGGCAACAGAACACCGGGGAGCTGTTTTTT. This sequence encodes CASSLGPSGRQQNTGELFF.